This TCR beta chain appears in the sequencing data of a study of neurological immune-mediated disorders. Points from the study as a whole: CDR3 amino acid sequences found in expanded clones were never shared across subjects, suggesting private repertoires in all groups.

TCRdb processed the 5' RACE reads anew with MiXCR; each CDR3 protein has one entry. Altogether more than 75,000 distinct CDR3 sequences are present, 4.5% to 6.5% being singletons, with the ten largest covering 2% to 2.5%. CDR3 length equals 18 residues. V shed 6 bases, J shed 6 bases, and the junction held 20 bases outside the gene matches. The sample holds many counts of this clonotype. What it binds is unknown. The chain links TRBV12-3 or TRBV12-4 to TRBJ1-2, with 9 bases identical to TRBD1. This clonotype was sampled from a woman younger than 45 with multiple sclerosis. Sample: PBMCs. As DNA, the CDR3 is TGTGCCAGCAGCCCCCCTCGGGACAGGGTTTTTTATACCCATGGCTACACCTTC. It encodes CASSPPRDRVFYTHGYTF.